This T cell receptor (beta chain) is drawn from a study of blood T cell repertoires in COVID-19. The wider study: Some COVID-19 samples were acute and others convalescent; all came from the United States, Italy and Spain.

The V end lost 5 bases, the J end lost 1 base, and 12 bases lay between the germline ends. CDR1 ENHRY and CDR2 SYGVKD come from the germline V gene. The CDR3 runs 14 residues. Only in-frame clones appear in the TCRdb table, and some are missing; sequencing was by immunoSEQ multiplex PCR. This sample yields 200,000 or so clones, of which 70% to 90% are seen a single time; 3% to 3.5% belongs to the top ten. V is TRBV10-3 and J is TRBJ2-7, with D maybe TRBD2 (6 bases). Sequencing used peripheral blood. This clonotype was sampled from a man aged 60 to 75 with acute or convalescent COVID-19. CDR3 region: CAISPGTYSYEQYF. In DNA, the CDR3 is TGTGCCATCAGTCCTGGGACTTATTCCTACGAGCAGTACTTC.